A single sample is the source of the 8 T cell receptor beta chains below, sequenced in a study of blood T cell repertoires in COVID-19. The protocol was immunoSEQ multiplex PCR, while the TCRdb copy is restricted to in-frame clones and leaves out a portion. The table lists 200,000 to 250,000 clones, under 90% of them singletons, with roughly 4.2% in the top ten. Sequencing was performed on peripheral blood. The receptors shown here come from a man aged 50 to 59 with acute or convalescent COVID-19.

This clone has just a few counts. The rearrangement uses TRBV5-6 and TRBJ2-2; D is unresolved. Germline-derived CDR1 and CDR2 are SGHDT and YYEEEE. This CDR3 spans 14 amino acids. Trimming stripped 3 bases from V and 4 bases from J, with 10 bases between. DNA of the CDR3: TGTGCCAGCAGCTGGGCCGACGCCACCGGGGAGCTGTTTTTT. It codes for CASSWADATGELFF.

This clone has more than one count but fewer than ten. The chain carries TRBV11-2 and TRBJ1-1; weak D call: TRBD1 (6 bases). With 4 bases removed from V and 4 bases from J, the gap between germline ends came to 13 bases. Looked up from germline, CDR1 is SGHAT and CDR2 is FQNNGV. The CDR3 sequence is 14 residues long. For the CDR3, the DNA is TGTGCCAGCAGCTCCCAGGGGAGCGGCACTGAAGCTTTCTTT. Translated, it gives CASSSQGSGTEAFF.

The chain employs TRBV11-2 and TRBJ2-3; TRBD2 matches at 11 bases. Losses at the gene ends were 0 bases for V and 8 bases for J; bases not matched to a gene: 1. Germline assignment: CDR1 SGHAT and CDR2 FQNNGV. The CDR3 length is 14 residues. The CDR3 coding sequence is TGTGCCAGCAGCTTAGAAGGACTAGCGGGTACGCAGTATTTT. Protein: CASSLEGLAGTQYF. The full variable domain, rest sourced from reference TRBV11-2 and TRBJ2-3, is EAGVAQSPRYKIIEKRQSVAFWCNPISGHATLYWYQQILGQGPKLLIQFQNNGVVDDSQLPKDRFSAERLKGVDSTLKIQPAKLEDSAVYLCASSLEGLAGTQYFGPGTRLTVL.

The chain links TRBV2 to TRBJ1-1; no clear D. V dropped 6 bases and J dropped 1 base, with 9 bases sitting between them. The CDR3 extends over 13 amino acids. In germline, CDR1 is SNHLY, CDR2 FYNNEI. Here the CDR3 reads CASSVLANTEAFF. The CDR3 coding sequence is TGTGCCAGCAGCGTCTTAGCGAACACTGAAGCTTTCTTT.

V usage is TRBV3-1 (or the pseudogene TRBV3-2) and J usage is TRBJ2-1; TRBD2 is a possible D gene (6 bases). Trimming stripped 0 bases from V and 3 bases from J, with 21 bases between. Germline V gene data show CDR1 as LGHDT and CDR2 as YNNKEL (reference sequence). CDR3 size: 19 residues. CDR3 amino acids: CASSQDPPRWGVVYNEQFF. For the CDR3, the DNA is TGTGCCAGCAGCCAAGACCCCCCTAGGTGGGGGGTAGTCTACAATGAGCAGTTCTTC.

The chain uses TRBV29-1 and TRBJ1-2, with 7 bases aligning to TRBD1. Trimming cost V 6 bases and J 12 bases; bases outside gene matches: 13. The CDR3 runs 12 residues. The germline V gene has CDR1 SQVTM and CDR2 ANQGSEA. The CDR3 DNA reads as TGCAGCGTCCACCGGGACAGACTTGTACACACCTTC. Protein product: CSVHRDRLVHTF.

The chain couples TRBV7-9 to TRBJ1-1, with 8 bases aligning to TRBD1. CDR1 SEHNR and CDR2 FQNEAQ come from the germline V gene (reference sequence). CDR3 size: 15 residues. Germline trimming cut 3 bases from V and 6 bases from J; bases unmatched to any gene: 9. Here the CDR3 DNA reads TGTGCCAGCAGCTTCATGTCAGGGGGCGACGCTGAAGCTTTCTTT. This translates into CASSFMSGGDAEAFF.

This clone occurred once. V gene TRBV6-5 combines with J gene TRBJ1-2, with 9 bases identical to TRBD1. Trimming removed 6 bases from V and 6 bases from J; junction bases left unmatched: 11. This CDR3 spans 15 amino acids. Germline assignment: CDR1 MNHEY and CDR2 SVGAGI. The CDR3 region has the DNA TGTGCCAGCAGGGCCCGGGACAGGGCTCCTCATGGCTACACCTTC. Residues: CASRARDRAPHGYTF.